This TCR beta chain was recovered during a study of blood T cell repertoires in COVID-19. The V end was cut by 2 bases, the J end by 5 bases, with 10 bases between. CDR1 KGHSH and CDR2 LQKENI come from the germline V gene. CDR3 length equals 14 residues. Per the original methods: By means of reference gene primer amplification, nucleated cell counts were estimated. Repertoires were generated with immunoSEQ multiplex PCR, while TCRdb's copy carries only in-frame clones and drops some. That table supplies the V and J calls and clone size; D and trimming were determined from the DNA. The table includes about half a million clones, roughly 85% detected once.

The receptor was derived from a human donor in a cohort sampled during active COVID-19. The J gene is TRBJ1-5, the V gene TRBV18, with no clear D. Input material: peripheral blood. CDR3 amino acids: CASSPSSGYQPQHF. CDR3 bases: TGTGCCAGCTCACCATCGTCGGGTTATCAGCCCCAGCATTTT.